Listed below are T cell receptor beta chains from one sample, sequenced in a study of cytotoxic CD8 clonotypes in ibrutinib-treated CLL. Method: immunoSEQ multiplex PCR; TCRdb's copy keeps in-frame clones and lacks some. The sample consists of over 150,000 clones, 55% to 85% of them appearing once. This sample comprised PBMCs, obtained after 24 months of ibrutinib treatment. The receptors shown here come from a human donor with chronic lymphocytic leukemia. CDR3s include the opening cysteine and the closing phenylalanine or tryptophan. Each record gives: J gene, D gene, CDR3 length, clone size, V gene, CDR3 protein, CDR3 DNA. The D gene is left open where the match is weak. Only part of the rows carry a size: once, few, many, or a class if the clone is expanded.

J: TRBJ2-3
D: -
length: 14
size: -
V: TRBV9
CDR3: CASSPGWSTDTQYF
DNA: TGTGCCAGCAGCCCGGGGTGGAGCACAGATACGCAGTATTTT

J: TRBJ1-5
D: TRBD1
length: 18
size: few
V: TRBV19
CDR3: CASSRGQGSIRGNQPQHF
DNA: TGTGCCAGTAGTCGGGGACAGGGGTCGATTCGGGGCAATCAGCCCCAGCATTTT

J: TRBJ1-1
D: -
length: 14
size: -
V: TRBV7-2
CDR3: CASSLMSGGQGAFF
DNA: TGTGCCAGCAGCTTAATGTCAGGTGGCCAGGGAGCTTTCTTT

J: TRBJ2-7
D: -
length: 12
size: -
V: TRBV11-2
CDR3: CASSLWRYEQYF
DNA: TGTGCCAGCAGCCTTTGGCGGTACGAGCAGTACTTC

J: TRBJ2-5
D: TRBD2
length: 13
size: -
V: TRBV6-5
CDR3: CASRGTSKETQYF
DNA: TGTGCCAGCAGGGGGACTAGCAAAGAGACCCAGTACTTC

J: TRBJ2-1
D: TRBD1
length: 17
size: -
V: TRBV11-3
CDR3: CASSLGGDRVSYNEQFF
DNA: TGTGCCAGCAGCTTAGGAGGAGACAGGGTCTCCTACAATGAGCAGTTCTTC

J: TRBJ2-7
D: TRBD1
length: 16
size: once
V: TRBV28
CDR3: CASREAGTGGRYEQYF
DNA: TGTGCCAGCAGGGAAGCCGGGACAGGGGGCAGATACGAGCAGTACTTC

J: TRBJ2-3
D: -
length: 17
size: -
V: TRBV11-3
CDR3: CASSPSGGTGTPDTQYF
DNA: TGTGCCAGCAGCCCTAGTGGTGGTACGGGCACACCAGATACGCAGTATTTT

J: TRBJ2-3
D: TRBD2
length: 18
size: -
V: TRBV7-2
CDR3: CASSLYGTGTSGTDTQYF
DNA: TGTGCCAGCAGCTTATACGGTACCGGGACTAGCGGCACAGATACGCAGTATTTT

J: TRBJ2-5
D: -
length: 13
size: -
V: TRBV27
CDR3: CASTRARGETQYF
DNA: TGTGCCAGCACCCGGGCCCGCGGGGAGACCCAGTACTTC

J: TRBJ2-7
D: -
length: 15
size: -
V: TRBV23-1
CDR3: CASSLPGGVTDEQYF
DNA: TGCGCCAGCAGTCTCCCTGGGGGAGTAACGGACGAGCAGTACTTC

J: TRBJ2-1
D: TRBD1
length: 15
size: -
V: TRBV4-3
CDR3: CASSHPGTVDNEQFF
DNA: TGCGCCAGCAGCCACCCCGGGACAGTGGACAATGAGCAGTTCTTC

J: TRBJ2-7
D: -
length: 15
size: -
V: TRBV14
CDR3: CASSRTARSSYEQYF
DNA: TGTGCCAGCAGCAGGACTGCTAGGAGCTCCTACGAGCAGTACTTC

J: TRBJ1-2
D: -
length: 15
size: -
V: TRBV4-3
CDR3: CASSQVRAANYGYTF
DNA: TGCGCCAGCAGCCAAGTCAGGGCAGCTAACTATGGCTACACCTTC

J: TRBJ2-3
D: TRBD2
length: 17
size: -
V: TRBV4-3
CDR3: CASSQESGEGRADTQYF
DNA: TGCGCCAGCAGCCAAGAATCGGGGGAGGGCCGTGCAGATACGCAGTATTTT

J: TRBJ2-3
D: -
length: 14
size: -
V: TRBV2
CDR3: CASSSRRGADTQYF
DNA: TGTGCCAGCAGTTCCAGGAGGGGGGCGGATACGCAGTATTTT

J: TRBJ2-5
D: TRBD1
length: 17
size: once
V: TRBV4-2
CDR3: CASSQRDRGSAQETQYF
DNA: TGTGCCAGCAGCCAAAGGGACAGGGGATCGGCGCAAGAGACCCAGTACTTC

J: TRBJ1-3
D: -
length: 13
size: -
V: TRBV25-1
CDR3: CASSEGNGNTIYF
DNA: TGTGCCAGCAGTGAAGGTAACGGAAACACCATATATTTT

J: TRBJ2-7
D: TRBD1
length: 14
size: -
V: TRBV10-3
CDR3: CAIAGRGLSYEQYF
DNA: TGTGCCATCGCTGGCAGGGGGCTATCCTACGAGCAGTACTTC

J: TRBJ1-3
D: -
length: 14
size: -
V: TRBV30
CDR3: CAWTDGLSGNTIYF
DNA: TGTGCCTGGACCGACGGGCTCTCTGGAAACACCATATATTTT

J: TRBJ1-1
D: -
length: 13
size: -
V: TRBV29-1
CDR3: CSAQYQGGTEAFF
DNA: TGCAGCGCCCAATATCAGGGCGGAACTGAAGCTTTCTTT

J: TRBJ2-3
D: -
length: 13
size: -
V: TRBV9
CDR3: CASSVGDFDTQYF
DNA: TGTGCCAGCAGCGTGGGGGACTTTGATACGCAGTATTTT

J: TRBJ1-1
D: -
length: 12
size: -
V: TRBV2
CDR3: CASSRRDTEAFF
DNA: TGTGCCAGCAGTCGCAGGGACACTGAAGCTTTCTTT

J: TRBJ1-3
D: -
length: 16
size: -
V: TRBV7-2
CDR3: CASSVKGGSSGNTIYF
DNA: TGTGCCAGCAGCGTAAAGGGGGGGAGCTCTGGAAACACCATATATTTT

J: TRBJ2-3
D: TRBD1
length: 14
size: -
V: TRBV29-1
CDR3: CSVPDRVHTDTQYF
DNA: TGCAGCGTGCCAGACAGGGTTCACACAGATACGCAGTATTTT

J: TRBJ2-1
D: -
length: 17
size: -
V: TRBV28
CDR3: CASSPLSRGRSYNEQFF
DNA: TGTGCCAGCAGCCCGCTCAGCCGGGGGCGATCCTACAATGAGCAGTTCTTC

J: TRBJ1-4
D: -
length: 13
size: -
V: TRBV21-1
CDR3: CATRGSTNEKLFF
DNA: TGTGCCACAAGGGGGTCCACTAATGAAAAACTGTTTTTT

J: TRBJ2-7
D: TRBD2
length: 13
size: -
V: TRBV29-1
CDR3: CSALGLPNYEQYF
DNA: TGCAGCGCCCTGGGACTACCAAACTACGAGCAGTACTTC

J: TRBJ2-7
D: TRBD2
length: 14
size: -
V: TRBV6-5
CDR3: CASSTTSAHYEQYF
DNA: TGTGCCAGCAGTACCACTAGCGCGCACTACGAGCAGTACTTC

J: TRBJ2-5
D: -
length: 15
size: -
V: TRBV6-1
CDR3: CASSELARAQETQYF
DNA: TGTGCCAGCAGTGAATTGGCCAGGGCCCAAGAGACCCAGTACTTC

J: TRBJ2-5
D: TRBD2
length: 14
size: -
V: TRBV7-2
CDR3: CASTLAGGPGTQYF
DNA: TGTGCCAGCACCTTAGCGGGAGGGCCGGGGACCCAGTACTTC

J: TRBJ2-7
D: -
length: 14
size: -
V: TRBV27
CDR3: CASSTSGFAYEQYF
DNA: TGTGCCAGCAGTACCAGCGGATTCGCCTACGAGCAGTACTTC

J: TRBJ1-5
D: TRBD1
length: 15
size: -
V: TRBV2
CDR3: CASSVGRGRHQPQHF
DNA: TGTGCCAGCAGTGTGGGCAGGGGGCGTCATCAGCCCCAGCATTTT

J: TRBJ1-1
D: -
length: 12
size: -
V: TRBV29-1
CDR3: CSVARDNTEAFF
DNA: TGCAGCGTTGCCAGGGACAACACTGAAGCTTTCTTT

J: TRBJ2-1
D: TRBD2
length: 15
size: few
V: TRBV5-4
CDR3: CASSLGTSGYNEQFF
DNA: TGTGCCAGCAGCCTGGGGACTAGCGGCTACAATGAGCAGTTCTTC

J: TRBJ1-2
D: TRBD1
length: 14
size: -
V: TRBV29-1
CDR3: CSVRGGTTNYGYTF
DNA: TGCAGCGTTCGAGGGGGCACCACTAACTATGGCTACACCTTC

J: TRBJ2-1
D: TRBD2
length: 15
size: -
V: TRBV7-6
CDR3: CASSPRGGLHNEQFF
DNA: TGTGCCAGCAGCCCGCGGGGGGGCCTTCACAATGAGCAGTTCTTC

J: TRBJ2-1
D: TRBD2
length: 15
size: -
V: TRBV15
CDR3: CATSIGTSGNNEQFF
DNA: TGTGCCACCAGCATAGGGACTAGCGGAAACAATGAGCAGTTCTTC

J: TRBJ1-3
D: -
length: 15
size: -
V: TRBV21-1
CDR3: CASSKIKDSGNTIYF
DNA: TGTGCCAGCAGCAAAATCAAAGACTCTGGAAACACCATATATTTT

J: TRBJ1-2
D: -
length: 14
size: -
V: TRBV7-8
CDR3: CASSFGRGGGGYTF
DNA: TGTGCCAGCAGCTTCGGGAGAGGTGGAGGCGGCTACACCTTC

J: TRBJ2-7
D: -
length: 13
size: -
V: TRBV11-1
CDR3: CATGATDSYEQYF
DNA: TGTGCCACCGGCGCCACAGACTCCTACGAGCAGTACTTC

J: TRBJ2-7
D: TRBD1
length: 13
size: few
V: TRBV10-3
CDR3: CATATGSSYEQYF
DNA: TGTGCCACGGCGACAGGGAGCTCCTACGAGCAGTACTTC

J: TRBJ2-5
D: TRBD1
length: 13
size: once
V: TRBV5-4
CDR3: CASSTDRAETQYF
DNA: TGTGCCAGCAGCACGGACAGGGCAGAGACCCAGTACTTC